Presented here are 12 T cell receptor beta chains from one specimen sequenced in a study of blood T cell repertoires in COVID-19. TCRdb's copy holds only in-frame clones and misses some; the assay was immunoSEQ multiplex PCR. Here the sample spans 190,000 or so clones, around 84% being singletons. Sequenced sample: PBMCs or T cells enriched from blood (not recorded which). The source is a man in his forties or fifties who had recovered from COVID-19.

The chain couples TRBV4-2 to TRBJ1-1, with D uncertain. This CDR3 has 13 residues. Deletions cut 0 bases from V and 4 bases from J, with 6 bases between. The germline gives CDR1 LGHNA, CDR2 YNFKEQ. The CDR3 sequence: CASSQDLLTEAFF. For the CDR3, the DNA is TGTGCCAGCAGCCAAGACCTACTCACTGAAGCTTTCTTT.

The rearrangement joins TRBV20-1 to TRBJ2-1; 9 positions match TRBD2. The CDR3 has 17 amino acids. V lost 3 bases to trimming and J lost 5 bases; unmatched junction nucleotides: 14. Looked up from germline, CDR1 is DFQATT and CDR2 is SNEGSKA (reference sequence). CDR3 nucleotide sequence: TGCAGTGCTAGTCGCCGCAGATTAGCGGGAGTAAACAATGAGCAGTTCTTC. It codes for CSASRRRLAGVNNEQFF.

The rearrangement joins TRBV19 to TRBJ1-5, with TRBD1 identical over 11 bases. The CDR3 extends over 15 amino acids. Germline V lookup: CDR1 LNHDA, CDR2 SQIVND (reference sequence). With 2 bases clipped from V and 5 bases from J, the junction kept 2 bases outside the gene matches. CDR3 loop: CASSIRTGGDQPQHF. CDR3 DNA sequence: TGTGCCAGTAGTATACGGACAGGGGGCGATCAGCCCCAGCATTTT.

This chain joins TRBV2 and TRBJ1-1; the match to TRBD1 covers 8 bases. The CDR3 totals 17 residues. The V gene's germline CDR1 is SNHLY and CDR2 FYNNEI. V was clipped by 2 bases and J by 2 bases; unmatched bases: 10. The CDR3 nucleotides read TGTGCCAGCAGTGAAATCGAGGCAGGGGGCTTTAACACTGAAGCTTTCTTT. Translated, it gives CASSEIEAGGFNTEAFF.

The CDR3 here is CASSLGARLAGTGELFF. Here the CDR3 DNA reads TGCGCCAGCAGCCTAGGTGCAAGACTAGCGGGCACCGGGGAGCTGTTTTTT. The chain uses TRBV4-1 and TRBJ2-2; 10 nucleotides line up with TRBD2. Germline V gene sequence: CDR1 MGHRA, CDR2 YSYEKL. V was clipped by 4 bases and J by 4 bases; unmatched bases: 9. The CDR3 has 17 amino acids.

The genes are TRBV12-3 or TRBV12-4 and TRBJ2-1; D is unresolved. This CDR3 is built from 11 residues. V was trimmed by 5 bases and J by 6 bases, leaving 5 bases between them. The CDR3 DNA follows: TGTGCCAGCAGTGTGAGCAATGAGCAGTTCTTC. It is translated as CASSVSNEQFF.

This clone was seen a single time. This chain connects TRBV7-8 to TRBJ1-2; 7 bases align to TRBD1. The J segment lost 2 bases and the V segment lost 5 bases, leaving 5 bases of the junction unmatched. The CDR3 is 14 amino acids. CDR1 and CDR2 from the germline V gene are SGHVS and FQNEAQ. DNA of the CDR3: TGTGCCAGCAGCCCTACAGGGGCCAACTATGGCTACACCTTC. Translating it yields CASSPTGANYGYTF.

V and J are TRBV11-2 and TRBJ1-1; D unresolved. Between the trimmed V and J ends, which lost 5 bases and 5 bases, there was a span of 18 bases. This CDR3 is built from 15 residues. Germline V gives CDR1 SGHAT, CDR2 FQNNGV. The CDR3 loop is CASSPRTGGGTEAFF. CDR3 DNA sequence: TGTGCCAGCAGCCCACGGACGGGAGGTGGGACTGAAGCTTTCTTT.

This CDR3 reads CASSIGQRTDTQYF. The CDR3 region has the DNA TGTGCCAGTAGTATCGGACAGCGCACAGATACGCAGTATTTT. The V call is TRBV19, the J call TRBJ2-3; perhaps TRBD1 as D (6 bases). This CDR3 has 14 amino acids. V lost 3 bases and J 1 base, leaving 8 bases between the germline ends. The germline CDR1 and CDR2 sequences are LNHDA and SQIVND (reference sequence).

The CDR3 sequence: CASSPGTTANQPQHF. The CDR3 DNA follows: TGTGCCAGCAGCCCGGGGACAACTGCCAATCAGCCCCAGCATTTT. This chain uses TRBV7-9 with TRBJ1-5; possible D gene TRBD1, 6 bases. The CDR3 contains 15 residues. The germline V gene encodes CDR1 SEHNR and CDR2 FQNEAQ (reference sequence). Trimming took off 5 bases at V and 3 bases at J, with 14 bases between the two ends.

The chain combines TRBV7-6 with TRBJ2-1, with 9 bases aligning to TRBD2. CDR1 is SGHVS, CDR2 FNYEAQ, per germline. The CDR3 contains 15 residues. J was trimmed by 7 bases and V by 6 bases; bases with no gene match: 10. The CDR3 bases are TGTGCCAGCAGGTGGACTAGCGCCCCTGGAAATGAGCAGTTCTTC. Protein: CASRWTSAPGNEQFF.

The rearrangement joins TRBV7-9 to TRBJ2-3; a possible D gene is TRBD1 (5 bases). Germline loops: CDR1 SEHNR, CDR2 FQNEAQ (reference sequence). This CDR3 is 16 amino acids long. V was clipped by 5 bases and J by 4 bases, with 19 bases between them. CDR3 sequence reads: CASSEPTGAISDTQYF. Here the CDR3 DNA reads TGTGCCAGCAGCGAACCCACTGGGGCTATCTCAGATACGCAGTATTTT. Full variable domain (rest looked up from reference TRBV7-9 and TRBJ2-3): DTGVSQNPRHKITKRGQNVTFRCDPISEHNRLYWYRQTLGQGPEFLTYFQNEAQLEKSRLLSDRFSAERPKGSFSTLEIQRTEQGDSAMYLCASSEPTGAISDTQYFGPGTRLTVL.